The following is a T cell receptor beta chain sequence with its context. The method was immunoSEQ multiplex PCR; TCRdb's version includes in-frame clones alone and lacks a portion of them. The table has over 300,000 clones, around 91% seen once. These data are taken from a study of blood T cell repertoires in COVID-19. About the study: Acute and convalescent COVID-19 samples came from the United States, Italy and Spain.

V lost 11 bases, J lost 0 bases, and 8 bases lay in between. CDR3 length: 13 residues. The germline gives CDR1 PRHDT, CDR2 FYEKMQ (reference sequence). The chain uses TRBV13 and TRBJ2-6; tentative D call: TRBD2 (5 bases). Sequenced input: peripheral blood. This sequence originates from a man aged 18-30 years with active or convalescent COVID-19. The CDR3, as DNA: TGTGCCGGAGGAATCTCTGGGGCCAACGTCCTGACTTTC. Amino acid sequence: CAGGISGANVLTF.